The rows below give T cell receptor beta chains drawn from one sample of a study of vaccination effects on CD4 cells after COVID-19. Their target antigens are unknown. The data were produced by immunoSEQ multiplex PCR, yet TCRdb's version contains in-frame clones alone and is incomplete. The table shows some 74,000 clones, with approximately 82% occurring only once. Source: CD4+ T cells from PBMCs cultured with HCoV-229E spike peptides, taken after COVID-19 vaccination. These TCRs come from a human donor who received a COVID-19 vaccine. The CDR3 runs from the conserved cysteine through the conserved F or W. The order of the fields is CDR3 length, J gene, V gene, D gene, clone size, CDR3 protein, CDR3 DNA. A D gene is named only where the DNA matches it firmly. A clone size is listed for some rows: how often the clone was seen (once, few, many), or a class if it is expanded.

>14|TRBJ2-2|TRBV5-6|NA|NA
CASSFGLGSGELFF
TGTGCCAGCAGCTTCGGTTTGGGTTCCGGGGAGCTGTTTTTT
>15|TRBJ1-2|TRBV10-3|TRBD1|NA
CAIRGMGRGLDGYTF
TGTGCCATCAGGGGGATGGGGAGGGGGCTGGATGGCTACACCTTC
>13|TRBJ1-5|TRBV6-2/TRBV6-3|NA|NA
CASRPDGNQPQHF
TGTGCCAGCAGACCTGACGGGAATCAGCCCCAGCATTTT
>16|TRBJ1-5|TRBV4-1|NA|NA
CASSQDSAVSNQPQHF
TGCGCCAGCAGCCAAGACTCGGCAGTGAGCAATCAGCCCCAGCATTTT
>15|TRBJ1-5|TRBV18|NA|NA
CASSRVGSSNQPQHF
TGTGCCAGCTCACGAGTAGGCAGTAGCAATCAGCCCCAGCATTTT
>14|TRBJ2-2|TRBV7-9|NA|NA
CASPAQSNTGELFF
TGTGCCAGCCCTGCGCAGTCGAACACCGGGGAGCTGTTTTTT
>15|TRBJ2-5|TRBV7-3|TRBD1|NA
CASSPSGTGQETQYF
TGTGCCAGCAGCCCGTCCGGGACAGGTCAAGAGACCCAGTACTTC
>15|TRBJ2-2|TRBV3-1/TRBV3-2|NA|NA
CASSQGGGDTGELFF
TGTGCCAGCAGCCAAGGCGGAGGGGACACCGGGGAGCTGTTTTTT
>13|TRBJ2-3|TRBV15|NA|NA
CATSRTSTDTQYF
TGTGCCACCAGCAGGACCAGCACAGATACGCAGTATTTT
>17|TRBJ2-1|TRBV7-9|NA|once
CASSPQEQEGPYNEQFF
TGTGCCAGCAGCCCGCAGGAACAGGAGGGGCCCTACAATGAGCAGTTCTTC
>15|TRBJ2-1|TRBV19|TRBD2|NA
CASSRLAGGYNEQFF
TGTGCCAGTAGTAGACTAGCGGGGGGGTACAATGAGCAGTTCTTC
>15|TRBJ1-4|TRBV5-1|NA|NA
CASKLGHTTNEKLFF
TGCGCCAGCAAACTAGGACACACAACTAATGAAAAACTGTTTTTT
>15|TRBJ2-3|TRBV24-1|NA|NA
CATSDLRGSTDTQYF
TGTGCCACCAGTGATTTAAGGGGTAGCACAGATACGCAGTATTTT
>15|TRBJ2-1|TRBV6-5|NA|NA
CASRSNRAEYNEQFF
TGTGCCAGCAGATCCAACAGGGCCGAATACAATGAGCAGTTCTTC
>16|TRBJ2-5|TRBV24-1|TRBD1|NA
CATSEPGQGRSETQYF
TGTGCCACCAGCGAACCGGGACAGGGTAGGTCGGAGACCCAGTACTTC
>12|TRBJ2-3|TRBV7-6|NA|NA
CASSTWADTQYF
TGTGCCAGCAGCACCTGGGCAGATACGCAGTATTTT
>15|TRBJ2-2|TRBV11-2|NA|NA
CASSVQVAGTGELFF
TGTGCCAGCAGCGTTCAAGTGGCGGGCACCGGGGAGCTGTTTTTT
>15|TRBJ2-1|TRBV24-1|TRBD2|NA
CATSPDSGGRNEQFF
TGTGCCACCAGTCCAGACAGCGGGGGGAGGAATGAGCAGTTCTTC
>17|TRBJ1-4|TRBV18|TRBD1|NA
CASSRWDRSTYNEKLFF
TGTGCCAGCTCACGGTGGGACAGGTCCACCTACAATGAAAAACTGTTTTTT
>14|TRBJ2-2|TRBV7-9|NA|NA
CASSLAYGTGELFF
TGTGCCAGCAGCTTAGCTTATGGCACCGGGGAGCTGTTTTTT
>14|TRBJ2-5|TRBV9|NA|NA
CASSDLSSWETQYF
TGTGCCAGCAGCGACCTTAGCTCTTGGGAGACCCAGTACTTC
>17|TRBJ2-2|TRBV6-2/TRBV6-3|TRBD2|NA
CASSYSSIAGETGELFF
TGTGCCAGCAGTTACTCGAGCATAGCGGGGGAAACCGGGGAGCTGTTTTTT
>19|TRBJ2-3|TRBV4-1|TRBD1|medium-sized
CASSQDFGRGFSFTDTQYF
TGCGCCAGCAGCCAAGATTTCGGCAGGGGGTTTAGCTTTACAGATACGCAGTATTTT
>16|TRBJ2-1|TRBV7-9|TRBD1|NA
CASSLTPGQVSNEQFF
TGTGCCAGCAGTTTAACTCCGGGACAGGTATCGAATGAGCAGTTCTTC
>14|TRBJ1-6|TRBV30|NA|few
CAWSVGQYNSPLHF
TGTGCCTGGAGTGTAGGGCAGTATAATTCACCCCTCCACTTT
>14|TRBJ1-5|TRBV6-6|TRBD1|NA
CASSYTGDGGSQHF
TGTGCCAGCAGTTACACAGGGGACGGGGGGTCCCAGCATTTT
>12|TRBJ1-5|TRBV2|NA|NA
CASSNSGQPQHF
TGTGCCAGCAGTAACAGCGGCCAGCCCCAGCATTTT
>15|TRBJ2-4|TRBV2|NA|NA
CASQWAGASKNIQYF
TGTGCCAGCCAGTGGGCGGGGGCCAGCAAAAACATTCAGTACTTC
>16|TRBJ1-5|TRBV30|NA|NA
CAWSVGLWGGNQPQHF
TGTGCCTGGAGTGTAGGCCTTTGGGGGGGCAATCAGCCCCAGCATTTT
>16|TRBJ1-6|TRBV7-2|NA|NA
CASSLFSGFGNSPLHF
TGTGCCAGCAGCTTATTTTCGGGATTCGGGAATTCACCCCTCCACTTT
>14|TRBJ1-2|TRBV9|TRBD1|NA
CASSVEPRQGGYTF
TGTGCCAGCAGCGTCGAGCCCCGACAGGGGGGCTACACCTTC
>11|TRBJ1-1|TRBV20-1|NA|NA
CSALRVPEAFF
TGCAGTGCCCTCAGGGTCCCTGAAGCTTTCTTT
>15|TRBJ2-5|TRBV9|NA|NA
CASSVVPDPRETQYF
TGTGCCAGCAGCGTAGTCCCCGATCCGAGGGAGACCCAGTACTTC
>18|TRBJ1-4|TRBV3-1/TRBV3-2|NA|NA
CASSPRLPLADETGKLFF
TGTGCCAGCAGCCCCCGACTCCCTTTGGCAGACGAAACCGGGAAACTGTTTTTT
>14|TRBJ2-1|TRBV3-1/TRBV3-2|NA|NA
CASSQDLIVNEQFF
TGTGCCAGCAGCCAAGATCTCATCGTCAATGAGCAGTTCTTC
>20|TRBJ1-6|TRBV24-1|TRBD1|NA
CATSDFMWAGGSSHNSPLHF
TGTGCCACCAGTGATTTTATGTGGGCAGGGGGCAGCTCTCATAATTCACCCCTCCACTTT
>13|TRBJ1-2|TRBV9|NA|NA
CASSVVSGNGYTF
TGTGCCAGCAGCGTAGTTTCAGGGAATGGCTACACCTTC
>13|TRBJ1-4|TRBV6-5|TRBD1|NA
CATTTGTNEKLFF
TGTGCCACTACGACAGGGACTAATGAAAAACTGTTTTTT
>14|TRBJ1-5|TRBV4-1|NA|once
CASSQVTGNQPQHF
TGCGCCAGCAGCCAAGTGACGGGCAATCAGCCCCAGCATTTT